A selection of T cell receptor beta chains follows, all from one sample in a study of blood T cell repertoires in COVID-19. Data came from immunoSEQ multiplex PCR; TCRdb stores just in-frame clones and leaves some out. The repertoire includes some 170,000 clones, 80% to 90% of them detected once, and approximately 10% sits in the top ten. The sample taken for sequencing was peripheral blood. The receptors here all came from a woman aged 40 to 55 with COVID-19, enrolled during active disease. The CDR3 runs from the conserved cysteine through the conserved F or W. D genes are given only for firm matches. Expanded clones are given a class, and other clones once, few, many or no size at all.

clone_size j_call d_call v_call cdr3_nt cdr3_aa
. TRBJ2-7 . TRBV19 TGTGCCAGTAGTATCGGGCCAGCGGGTTTGTACGAGCAGTACTTC CASSIGPAGLYEQYF
. TRBJ2-1 TRBD2 TRBV3-1/TRBV3-2 TGTGCCAGCAGCCAAGATGAGACTAGCGGCTACAATGAGCAGTTCTTC CASSQDETSGYNEQFF
. TRBJ2-2 TRBD1 TRBV7-9 TGTGCCAGCAGCTTCCGACAGGGCGGTTCCGGGGAGCTGTTTTTT CASSFRQGGSGELFF
. TRBJ2-3 . TRBV30 TGTGCCTGGAATGATGGGGGCCCGGCAGATACGCAGTATTTT CAWNDGGPADTQYF
. TRBJ2-3 TRBD2 TRBV19 TGTGCCAGTAGTATTGGCGGGGGTCGCACAGATACGCAGTATTTT CASSIGGGRTDTQYF
. TRBJ2-3 . TRBV5-1 TGCGCCAGCAGCAAAGGGACTGCCCTTGGGACAGATACGCAGTATTTT CASSKGTALGTDTQYF
. TRBJ2-4 . TRBV28 TGTGCCAGCAGTGCCACGGGGTCGACTACAAACATTCAGTACTTC CASSATGSTTNIQYF
few TRBJ2-2 . TRBV29-1 TGCAGCGTTGTCCCCCTTACGATCGGCACCGGGGAGCTGTTTTTT CSVVPLTIGTGELFF
. TRBJ2-2 . TRBV11-2 TGTGCCAGCAGCTTAGCGGTGGCCGGGGAGCTGTTTTTT CASSLAVAGELFF
. TRBJ1-2 . TRBV7-9 TGTGCCAGCAGCCCACCTAATGGCTACACCTTC CASSPPNGYTF
. TRBJ1-1 . TRBV19 TGTGCCAGTATGGGGCGAGGTCTGAACACTGAAGCTTTCTTT CASMGRGLNTEAFF
. TRBJ1-5 TRBD1 TRBV19 TGTGCCAGTAGAAATACCGGGACAGGCGTACAGCCCCAGCATTTT CASRNTGTGVQPQHF
. TRBJ2-1 . TRBV5-1 TGCGCCAGCCGGCCGGTAGCCAAAAATGAGCAGTTCTTC CASRPVAKNEQFF
. TRBJ1-5 . TRBV28 TGTGCCAGCAGTTTAAGAGGGATCCCAAATCAGCCCCAGCATTTT CASSLRGIPNQPQHF
. TRBJ1-4 . TRBV25-1 TGTGCCAGCAGTGATACAGGGTTGGGACATGAAAAACTGTTTTTT CASSDTGLGHEKLFF
. TRBJ2-2 TRBD2 TRBV11-3 TGTGCCAGCAGCAAAGGACTAGAAGGAGAAACCGGGGAGCTGTTTTTT CASSKGLEGETGELFF
. TRBJ2-1 . TRBV6-1 TGTGCCAGCAGTGAAGCGAGAGGGGGTGAGCAGTTCTTC CASSEARGGEQFF
few TRBJ1-3 . TRBV13 TGTGCCAGCAGCTTACACCACAACTCTGGAAACACCATATATTTT CASSLHHNSGNTIYF
. TRBJ2-1 . TRBV28 TGTGCCAGCAGTCTCGGACTTGCCGGGGGTGAGCAGTTCTTC CASSLGLAGGEQFF